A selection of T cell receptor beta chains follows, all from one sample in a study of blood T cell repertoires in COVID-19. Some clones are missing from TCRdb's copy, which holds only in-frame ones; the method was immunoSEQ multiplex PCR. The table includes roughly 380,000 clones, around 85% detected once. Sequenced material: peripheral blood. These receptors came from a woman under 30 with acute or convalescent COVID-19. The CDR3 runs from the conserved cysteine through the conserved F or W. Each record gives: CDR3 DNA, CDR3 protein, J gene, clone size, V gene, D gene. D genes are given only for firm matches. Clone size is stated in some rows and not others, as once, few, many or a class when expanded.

TGTGCCAGCAGTTACGACAGGGGTGACTATGGCTACACCTTC,CASSYDRGDYGYTF,TRBJ1-2,few,TRBV6-2/TRBV6-3,TRBD1
TGTGCCAGCTGTGCTAGCGGGAACACCGGGGAGCTGTTTTTT,CASCASGNTGELFF,TRBJ2-2,NA,TRBV6-6,TRBD2
TGTGCCGCCAGGCCGCAGGGGGCCTCCAATGAGCAGTTCTTC,CAARPQGASNEQFF,TRBJ2-1,NA,TRBV19,TRBD1
TGTGCCAGCAGCAGGTCCGACCAGGGTTCCTATGGCTACACCTTC,CASSRSDQGSYGYTF,TRBJ1-2,NA,TRBV13,NA
TGTGCCAGCACCCCAGGACAGGGGGTTTACAATGAGCAGTTCTTC,CASTPGQGVYNEQFF,TRBJ2-1,NA,TRBV6-5,TRBD1
TGTGCCAGCAGCGTAGAACCCCAGGCCCTCTCAGAAGCTTTCTTT,CASSVEPQALSEAFF,TRBJ1-1,NA,TRBV9,NA
TGTGCCAGCAGCCAAGATCTAGTTCAAAGGGAGGTCACCTTC,CASSQDLVQREVTF,TRBJ1-2,NA,TRBV3-1/TRBV3-2,NA
TGTGCCAGCAGCCGATCGCCGGGGGTGACCTACGAGCAGTACTTC,CASSRSPGVTYEQYF,TRBJ2-7,NA,TRBV14,NA
TGTGCCAGCAGCTTGGAGGGGATCGGTGGAGAGACCCAGTACTTC,CASSLEGIGGETQYF,TRBJ2-5,NA,TRBV7-2,NA
TGTGCCGTTGCCTTGGACAGACTGAACACTGAAGCTTTCTTT,CAVALDRLNTEAFF,TRBJ1-1,NA,TRBV10-3,NA
TGCAGCGTTGAGGTTGGCGGTGCGAACACCGGGGAGCTGTTTTTT,CSVEVGGANTGELFF,TRBJ2-2,NA,TRBV29-1,NA
TGTGCCAGCAGTTATTGGACGGGAGGGGCTGAAGCTTTCTTT,CASSYWTGGAEAFF,TRBJ1-1,NA,TRBV6-6,NA
TGTGCCAGCGGGTATACAGATAACACTGAAGCTTTCTTT,CASGYTDNTEAFF,TRBJ1-1,few,TRBV11-1,NA
TGTGCCAGCAGCTTTGTTCGAGGGCAGGAAATGATTGAAGCTTTCTTT,CASSFVRGQEMIEAFF,TRBJ1-1,NA,TRBV12-1,NA
TGTGCCTGGGTTGGGGACACCTCCTACAATGAGCAGTTCTTC,CAWVGDTSYNEQFF,TRBJ2-1,NA,TRBV30,NA
TGTGCCAGCAGTTTACAGGGGGGCTATGGCTACACCTTC,CASSLQGGYGYTF,TRBJ1-2,NA,TRBV28,TRBD1
TGCAGTGCTAGAGAAGGGGGGCCCCAGCATTTT,CSAREGGPQHF,TRBJ1-5,NA,TRBV20-1,NA
TGTGCCAGTAGTATAGAACAGGGGAATGGCTACACCTTC,CASSIEQGNGYTF,TRBJ1-2,few,TRBV19,TRBD1
TGTGCCACCAGTGAGCCTAGCGACACAGATACGCAGTATTTT,CATSEPSDTDTQYF,TRBJ2-3,NA,TRBV24-1,NA
TGTGCCATCACCTGGGACAGGGCTTACGAGCAGTACTTC,CAITWDRAYEQYF,TRBJ2-7,NA,TRBV10-3,TRBD1
TGTGCCAGCAGCTTGGCCGGGTTGACAGATACGCAGTATTTT,CASSLAGLTDTQYF,TRBJ2-3,NA,TRBV5-4,NA
TGTGCCAGCAGCCTCCTGACAGGGAAAGGAAACACCATATATTTT,CASSLLTGKGNTIYF,TRBJ1-3,NA,TRBV4-2,TRBD1
TGTGCCAGCAGCCATGCCTCGGGCCGCGGGGGGGCAATAGAGCAGTTCTTC,CASSHASGRGGAIEQFF,TRBJ2-1,NA,TRBV3-1/TRBV3-2,TRBD2
TGTGCCAGCAGCCAAGACTGGAGTACTGAAGCTTTCTTT,CASSQDWSTEAFF,TRBJ1-1,few,TRBV14,NA
TGTGCCACCAGTGGACCACCCTTAGGCGGGGCTGTTGGCTACGAGCAGTACTTC,CATSGPPLGGAVGYEQYF,TRBJ2-7,NA,TRBV24-1,NA
TGTGCCAGCAGTTTTTCTAGGGGCGGCAATCAGCCCCAGCATTTT,CASSFSRGGNQPQHF,TRBJ1-5,NA,TRBV27,NA
TGTGCCAGCAGTTCAGCGGGAGGGACAACGACCTACAATGAGCAGTTCTTC,CASSSAGGTTTYNEQFF,TRBJ2-1,NA,TRBV28,TRBD2
TGTGCCAGCAGTCCAACGACAGGGGGGTCACCCCTCCACTTT,CASSPTTGGSPLHF,TRBJ1-6,NA,TRBV6-6,TRBD1
TGTGCCAGCAGCTTGGCCGCGGCAGGGGGGATGACCGACCTTCATGGCTACACCTTC,CASSLAAAGGMTDLHGYTF,TRBJ1-2,NA,TRBV5-6,TRBD1